This T cell receptor (beta chain) was captured by sequencing in a study of CD8+ T cells in alopecia areata. Reverse transcribed after extraction, RNA yielded cDNA as the sequencing template. Sequenced by immunoSEQ multiplex PCR; TCRdb stores in-frame clones only, minus some. The sample includes fewer than 250,000 clones, around two fifths seen only once; the top ten take 2% to 3%. Comments on this clone: What it binds is not known.

The treatment was: oral pan-JAK inhibitor, 5-10 mg twice daily. Sorted out of PBMCs were CD4+ T cells and CD8+ T cells. Study-wide results and limits: The study found tofacitinib significantly decreased scalp clonality and expanded CD8+ clones among the top 100.

This TCR came from a human donor with alopecia areata. This sample comprised CD4+ T cells sorted from blood, obtained at approximately week 36, from a patient treated with tofacitinib.

The CDR3: CASSDTSRGGAGELFF. The DNA for the CDR3 is TGTGCCAGCAGTGATACTAGCAGGGGAGGGGCCGGGGAGCTGTTTTTT. The chain uses TRBV25-1 and TRBJ2-2, with a possible D match to TRBD2 (7 bases). This CDR3 contains 16 residues. Between the trimmed V and J ends, which lost 3 bases and 6 bases, there was a span of 17 bases. From germline, CDR1 is MGHDK and CDR2 SYGVNS.